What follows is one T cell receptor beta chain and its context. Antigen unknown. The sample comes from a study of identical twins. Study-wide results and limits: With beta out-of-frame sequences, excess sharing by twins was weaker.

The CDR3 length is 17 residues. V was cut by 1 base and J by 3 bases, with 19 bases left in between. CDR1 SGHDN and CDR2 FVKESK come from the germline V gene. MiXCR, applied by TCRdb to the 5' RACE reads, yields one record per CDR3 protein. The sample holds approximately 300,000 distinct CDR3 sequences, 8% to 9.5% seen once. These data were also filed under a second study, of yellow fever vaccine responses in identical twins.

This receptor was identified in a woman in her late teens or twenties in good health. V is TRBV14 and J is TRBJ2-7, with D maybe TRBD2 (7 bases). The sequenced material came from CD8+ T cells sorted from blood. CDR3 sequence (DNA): TGTGCCAGCAGCCAAGCTCTTGGGAGGGGACATTTCTACGAGCAGTACTTC. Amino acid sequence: CASSQALGRGHFYEQYF.